Shown below are 16 T cell receptor beta chains from a single sample sequenced in a study of blood T cell repertoires in COVID-19. TCRdb's copy holds only in-frame clones and misses some; the assay was immunoSEQ multiplex PCR. The sample contains approximately 210,000 clones, roughly 84% of which appear only once. Source material: peripheral blood. Receptor source: an elderly woman with COVID-19, enrolled during active disease.

The V and J genes are TRBV16 and TRBJ2-5; 7 nucleotides agree with TRBD1. The CDR3 loop spans 16 amino acids. The ends lost 0 bases at V and 4 bases at J; junction bases unmatched: 8. CDR1 and CDR2 (germline): KGHSY, FQNENV. The CDR3 sequence: CASSQSQGDRAETQYF. Written as DNA, the CDR3 is TGTGCCAGCAGCCAATCGCAGGGGGACCGGGCAGAGACCCAGTACTTC.

The rearrangement joins TRBV29-1 to TRBJ1-2, with 7 bases lining up with TRBD1. The V segment lost 5 bases and the J segment 3 bases; nucleotides outside the gene matches: 9. The CDR3 loop spans 14 amino acids. CDR1 SQVTM and CDR2 ANQGSEA come from the germline V gene. The CDR3 loop reads CSVRQGSKDYGYTF. The CDR3 nucleotides read TGCAGCGTTCGACAGGGATCTAAGGACTATGGCTACACCTTC.

The rearrangement uses TRBV28 and TRBJ1-1; D is possibly TRBD1 (6 bases). CDR1 is MDHEN and CDR2 is SYDVKM in the germline V gene. The CDR3 has 14 residues. V was pared by 3 bases and J by 4 bases, with 12 bases between. CDR3 nucleotide sequence: TGTGCCAGCAGTTTGGCAGGGGTGGTCACTGAAGCTTTCTTT. Protein product: CASSLAGVVTEAFF.

The chain couples TRBV3-1 (or the pseudogene TRBV3-2) to TRBJ1-5; D unclear. V was pared by 0 bases and J by 6 bases, with 12 bases between. The germline V gene encodes CDR1 LGHDT and CDR2 YNNKEL (reference sequence). The CDR3 length is 15 residues. The CDR3 DNA is TGTGCCAGCAGCCAAGATGGAGGGAAGGGTCAGCCCCAGCATTTT. Its protein product is CASSQDGGKGQPQHF.

V gene TRBV19 combines with J gene TRBJ2-3; 10 positions agree with TRBD1. Germline lookup yields CDR1 LNHDA and CDR2 SQIVND (reference sequence). The CDR3 contains 19 residues. V lost 4 bases and J lost 4; bases outside the gene matches: 17. CDR3 region: CASSNSAGTGEEAPDTQYF. The CDR3 bases are TGTGCCAGTAGTAATTCCGCCGGGACAGGGGAAGAGGCACCAGATACGCAGTATTTT.

The chain uses TRBV4-2 and TRBJ2-3, with a tentative D call TRBD2 (7 bases). This CDR3 has 17 amino acids. V was clipped by 4 bases and J by 2 bases, with 19 bases between them. Germline CDR1 is LGHNA and CDR2 is YNFKEQ. Written as DNA, the CDR3 is TGTGCCAGCAGCCCAAGTGGGACGGGGGGCCCCACAGATACGCAGTATTTT. It encodes CASSPSGTGGPTDTQYF.

The CDR3 DNA is TGTGCCAGCAGAACAAGCGGGGGGGGGTACCAAGAGACCCAGTACTTC. This codes for CASRTSGGGYQETQYF. The gene calls are TRBV6-6 and TRBJ2-5, with 10 bases lining up with TRBD2. The CDR3 spans 16 residues. The germline CDR1 and CDR2 sequences are MNHNY and SVGAGI (reference sequence). V was clipped by 6 bases and J by 0 bases; unmatched bases: 7.

The chain combines TRBV28 with TRBJ2-1, with D perhaps TRBD1 (6 bases). Germline V gene lookup returns CDR1 MDHEN and CDR2 SYDVKM. V lost 5 bases, J lost 6 bases, and 8 bases lay in between. This CDR3 comprises 12 residues. The CDR3 DNA reads as TGTGCCAGCAGTGACAGGTTCAATGAGCAGTTCTTC. This sequence encodes CASSDRFNEQFF.

The chain recombines TRBV28 with TRBJ1-6, with TRBD1 matching 8 bases. From germline, CDR1 is MDHEN and CDR2 SYDVKM. With V trimmed by 2 bases and J by 5 bases, 2 bases remained unmatched. CDR3 size: 15 residues. In DNA, the CDR3 is TGTGCCAGCAGTTTAGGGGACAGGAATAATTCACCCCTCCACTTT. It yields the protein CASSLGDRNNSPLHF.

The V call is TRBV28, the J call TRBJ1-1; no firm D call. Looked up from germline, CDR1 is MDHEN and CDR2 is SYDVKM. Trimming removed 6 bases from V and 1 base from J, with 9 bases in between. This CDR3 is 13 amino acids long. The chain's CDR3 is CASSQNKNTEAFF. CDR3 DNA sequence: TGTGCCAGCAGCCAAAACAAGAACACTGAAGCTTTCTTT.

CDR3 in amino acids: CASSPGGTSGYTF. CDR3 in DNA: TGTGCCAGCAGCCCCGGGGGGACGAGCGGCTACACCTTC. The V and J genes are TRBV12-3 or TRBV12-4 and TRBJ1-2; D might be TRBD1 (5 bases). Trimming left V 6 bases short and J 8 bases short, with 16 bases between. The CDR3 length is 13 residues.

V is TRBV18 and J is TRBJ2-5; 7 nucleotides match TRBD1. The length of the CDR3 is 15 residues. Trimming cost V 3 bases and J 2 bases; bases outside gene matches: 6. Germline V gene sequence: CDR1 KGHSH, CDR2 LQKENI. CDR3 residues: CASSPTGQFQETQYF. Written as DNA, the CDR3 is TGTGCCAGCTCACCGACGGGACAGTTTCAAGAGACCCAGTACTTC.

With respect to this clone: Other DNA sequences in the sample encode the same CDR3. The chain couples TRBV5-1 to TRBJ2-4, with TRBD1 matching over 9 bases. This CDR3 comprises 13 residues. J lost 6 bases, V lost 3 bases, and 1 base had no gene match. Germline V gene data show CDR1 as SGHRS and CDR2 as YFSETQ. CDR3 in amino acids: CASSSGQGNIQYF. CDR3 coding DNA: TGCGCCAGCAGCTCGGGACAGGGAAACATTCAGTACTTC.

The chain uses TRBV15 and TRBJ1-1; TRBD1 might be the D (6 bases). The germline V gene has CDR1 LNHNV and CDR2 YYDKDF (reference sequence). There are 15 residues in the CDR3. With 5 bases removed from V and 1 base from J, the gap between germline ends came to 14 bases. The DNA of the CDR3 is TGTGCCACCAGCCGAGGGGGGGATTCGAACACTGAAGCTTTCTTT. It yields the protein CATSRGGDSNTEAFF.

The rearrangement joins TRBV28 to TRBJ1-1; D is unresolved. The V gene's germline CDR1 is MDHEN and CDR2 SYDVKM. Trimming took 7 bases from V and 7 from J, leaving 10 bases between them. This CDR3 is 11 amino acids long. CDR3 sequence (DNA): TGTGCCAGCACGAACACATATGAAGCTTTCTTT. Translating gives CASTNTYEAFF.

CDR3 bases: TGTGCCAGCGGGACAGGGGGTCCCTACGAGCAGTACTTC. This encodes CASGTGGPYEQYF. V usage is TRBV6-5 and J usage is TRBJ2-7; 11 bases are shared with TRBD1. The CDR3 consists of 13 residues. The ends lost 8 bases at V and 2 bases at J; junction bases unmatched: 2. Germline V gene sequence: CDR1 MNHEY, CDR2 SVGAGI.